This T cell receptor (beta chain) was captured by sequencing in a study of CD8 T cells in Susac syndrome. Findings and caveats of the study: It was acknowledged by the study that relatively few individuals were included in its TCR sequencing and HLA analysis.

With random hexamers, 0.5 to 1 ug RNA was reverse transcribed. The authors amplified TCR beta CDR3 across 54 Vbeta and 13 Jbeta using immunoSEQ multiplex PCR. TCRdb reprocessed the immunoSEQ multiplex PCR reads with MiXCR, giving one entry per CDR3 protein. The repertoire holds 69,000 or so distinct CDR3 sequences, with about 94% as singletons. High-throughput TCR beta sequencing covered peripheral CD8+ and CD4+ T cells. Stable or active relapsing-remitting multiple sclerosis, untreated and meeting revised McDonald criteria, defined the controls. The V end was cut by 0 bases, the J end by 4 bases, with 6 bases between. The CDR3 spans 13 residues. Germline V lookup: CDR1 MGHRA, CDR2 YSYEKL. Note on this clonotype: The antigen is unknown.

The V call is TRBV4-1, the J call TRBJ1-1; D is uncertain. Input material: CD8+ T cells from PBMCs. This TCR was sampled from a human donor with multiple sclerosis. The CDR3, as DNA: TGCGCCAGCAGCCAAGAAGGGATCACTGAAGCTTTCTTT. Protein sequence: CASSQEGITEAFF.